Only a few counts were recorded for the clone carrying this T cell receptor (beta chain). The antigen remains undetermined. The sample comes from a study of cytomegalovirus exposure and HLA in healthy donors. The study ran its PCR with 60 Vbeta and 13 Jbeta primers. Clones were sequenced by immunoSEQ multiplex PCR, and TCRdb holds only the in-frame ones, with some missing. Of more than 200,000 clones listed, about 79% are singletons. This CDR3 region has 15 residues. Per the germline V gene, CDR1 is MGHRA and CDR2 is YSYEKL. V lost 3 bases to trimming and J lost 4 bases; unmatched junction nucleotides: 5. Regarding the study as a whole: Later on, analysis showed that most CMV-associated TCR beta chains appeared to be HLA-restricted. Among the sequence variants, a highly shared cluster was likely an artifact of sequencing. Many donors carried some public TCRs, although rarity characterized most TCR sequences. In an earlier analysis, in fewer than 700 donors, most V segments appeared productive either ~90% or ~30% of the time.

V and J are TRBV4-1 and TRBJ1-1; 10 bases agree with TRBD1. Sequencing was performed on PBMCs. The receptor's source is a man in his late teens or twenties in good health and CMV-seronegative. The CDR3 loop reads CASSQDRGAVTEAFF. Here the CDR3 DNA reads TGCGCCAGCAGCCAGGACAGGGGGGCGGTCACTGAAGCTTTCTTT.